Following are 26 T cell receptor beta chains from one sample sequenced in a study of T cell repertoires in cytomegalovirus infection. Via MiXCR, TCRdb re-called the reads, giving one row per CDR3 protein. The table includes over 150,000 distinct CDR3 sequences, about 20% detected once. The material sequenced was PBMCs. The receptors shown here come from a human donor in good health (CMV status not recorded). Some clones in this sample may be carry-over from other donors' samples.

This clonotype was counted between two and nine times. The chain has TRBV9 and TRBJ1-1; no clear D gene. The ends were cut back, 0 bases at V and 3 bases at J, with 9 bases in the middle. The CDR3 contains 14 residues. The germline gives CDR1 SGDLS, CDR2 YYNGEE. The CDR3 here is CASSVAPDDTEAFF. In nucleotides, the CDR3 is TGTGCCAGCAGCGTAGCTCCAGACGACACTGAAGCTTTCTTT.

As to this clonotype: A junction boundary mismatches the germline segment, possibly from a read error. V usage is TRBV20-1 and J usage is TRBJ2-1; 10 nucleotides line up with TRBD1. Germline V gene sequence: CDR1 DFQATT, CDR2 SNEGSKA (reference sequence). The CDR3 contains 15 residues. CDR3 bases: TGCAGTACTAGTGGTGGGACAGGGGTAAGCGATGAGCAGTTCTTC. This translates into CSTSGGTGVSDEQFF.

In this sample, this clonotype turned up many times. The chain links TRBV28 to TRBJ1-2; TRBD1 aligns across 7 bases. V shed 3 bases and J 4 bases; nucleotides not matched to a gene: 5. Germline values: CDR1 MDHEN, CDR2 SYDVKM. The CDR3 is 14 residues long. This CDR3 reads CASSFVDRAYGYTF. CDR3 coding DNA: TGTGCCAGCAGTTTCGTCGACAGGGCCTATGGCTACACCTTC.

This clonotype was seen only a few times. This chain links TRBV11-2 with TRBJ2-3; 9 bases fit TRBD2. This CDR3 spans 18 amino acids. V was pared by 5 bases and J by 0 bases, with 12 bases of the junction left unmatched. Germline-derived CDR1 and CDR2 are SGHAT and FQNNGV. The CDR3 spells CASSPRSGSSSSTDTQYF. The CDR3 DNA reads TGTGCCAGCAGCCCCCGTAGCGGGAGCTCTTCTAGCACAGATACGCAGTATTTT. The whole variable domain, filled in from reference TRBV11-2 and TRBJ2-3, reads EAGVAQSPRYKIIEKRQSVAFWCNPISGHATLYWYQQILGQGPKLLIQFQNNGVVDDSQLPKDRFSAERLKGVDSTLKIQPAKLEDSAVYLCASSPRSGSSSSTDTQYFGPGTRLTVL.

The rearrangement joins TRBV6-6 to TRBJ2-5, with D maybe TRBD1 (6 bases). CDR3 length equals 13 residues. Trimming removed 8 bases from V and 2 bases from J, with 12 bases in between. Germline V gene data show CDR1 as MNHNY and CDR2 as SVGAGI (reference sequence). This chain's CDR3 is CASRNTGQETQYF. The CDR3 region has the DNA TGTGCCAGCCGAAACACAGGGCAAGAGACCCAGTACTTC.

V gene TRBV28 combines with J gene TRBJ2-4; D possibly corresponds to TRBD1 (6 bases). V lost 7 bases to trimming and J lost 0 bases, with 10 bases between them. CDR1 is MDHEN, CDR2 SYDVKM, per germline. This CDR3 has 14 amino acids. The CDR3 loop reads CASMDSLAKNIQYF. CDR3 coding DNA: TGTGCCAGCATGGACAGTCTAGCCAAAAACATTCAGTACTTC. Full variable domain (missing parts from reference TRBV28 and TRBJ2-4): DVKVTQSSRYLVKRTGEKVFLECVQDMDHENMFWYRQDPGLGLRLIYFSYDVKMKEKGDIPEGYSVSREKKERFSLILESASTNQTSMYLCASMDSLAKNIQYFGAGTRLSVL.

This clonotype was observed many times. The V call is TRBV28, the J call TRBJ2-1, with 9 bases aligning to TRBD2. CDR1 and CDR2 (germline): MDHEN, SYDVKM. Trimming cost V 5 bases and J 8 bases; bases outside gene matches: 13. The CDR3 has 16 amino acids. CDR3 coding DNA: TGTGCCAGCAGTCTGGGTGCTAGCGGGGTTTGGGATGAGCAGTTCTTC. This codes for CASSLGASGVWDEQFF.

The genes are TRBV7-2 and TRBJ2-5, with D possibly being TRBD1 (5 bases). V was trimmed by 5 bases and J by 1 base, leaving 14 bases between them. The CDR3 spans 15 residues. Germline V gene data show CDR1 as SGHTA and CDR2 as FQGNSA. CDR3 amino acids: CASSPGAYPQETQYF. CDR3 bases: TGTGCCAGCAGCCCTGGGGCCTACCCCCAAGAGACCCAGTACTTC.

This clonotype was recorded many times. This chain uses TRBV7-8 with TRBJ2-1; D gene ambiguous. The V gene's germline CDR1 is SGHVS and CDR2 FQNEAQ. The CDR3 spans 13 residues. Trimming left V 5 bases short and J 4 bases short, with 9 bases between. DNA for the CDR3: TGTGCCAGCAGCCTAGTACGGTACAATGAGCAGTTCTTC. Translated: CASSLVRYNEQFF.

This clonotype came up once. This could be a read error, since a much larger clone is one nucleotide away. The chain is built from TRBV7-2 and TRBJ1-3; the D is unclear. This CDR3 has 15 residues. The V gene's germline CDR1 is SGHTA and CDR2 FQGNSA. Trimming cost V 1 base and J 0 bases, with 7 bases left between them. CDR3 sequence (DNA): TGTGCCAGCAGCTTAGGTCGGAGCTCTGGAAACACCATATATTTT. It encodes CASSLGRSSGNTIYF.

The chain couples TRBV28 to TRBJ2-6; TRBD2 might be the D (5 bases). The V and J ends lost 6 bases and 2 bases respectively, with 11 bases between them. Germline V gene lookup returns CDR1 MDHEN and CDR2 SYDVKM. This CDR3 has 15 amino acids. CDR3 sequence (DNA): TGTGCCAGCAGCCCTCGGGAAACTGGGGCCAACGTCCTGACTTTC. Translation gives CASSPRETGANVLTF.

This clonotype was seen more than once but under ten times. The chain recombines TRBV12-3 or TRBV12-4 with TRBJ1-2; D uncertain. V was shortened by 3 bases and J by 13 bases, with 15 bases between the two germline ends. The CDR3 extends over 12 amino acids. CDR3 residues: CASSFSLVEGTF. The CDR3 DNA is TGTGCCAGCAGTTTCTCCCTTGTCGAAGGCACCTTC.

This clonotype was seen many times. V is TRBV7-8 and J is TRBJ1-4, with no clear D. Looked up from germline, CDR1 is SGHVS and CDR2 is FQNEAQ. The CDR3 is made up of 13 amino acids. V lost 3 bases to trimming and J lost 3 bases, with 5 bases between them. In DNA form, the CDR3 reads TGTGCCAGCAGCTTGGGTTCTAATGAAAAACTGTTTTTT. Encoded protein: CASSLGSNEKLFF.

The rearrangement uses TRBV6-5 and TRBJ1-5; a possible D gene is TRBD1 (5 bases). V lost 0 bases, J lost 4 bases, and 16 bases lay in between. The CDR3 covers 17 residues. CDR1 MNHEY and CDR2 SVGAGI come from the germline V gene. DNA for the CDR3: TGTGCCAGCAGTTACTCCCTCCCAGGACACTATAATCAGCCCCAGCATTTT. Its protein is CASSYSLPGHYNQPQHF.

This clonotype was observed many times. The chain uses TRBV6-2 or TRBV6-3 and TRBJ1-5, with 10 bases matching TRBD1. V shed 6 bases and J 4 bases; nucleotides not matched to a gene: 6. Germline V CDR1 and CDR2: MNHEY, SVGEGT. The CDR3 extends over 15 amino acids. The CDR3 sequence: CASRLGQGKNQPQHF. CDR3 bases: TGTGCCAGCAGGTTGGGACAGGGGAAGAATCAGCCCCAGCATTTT.

The chain joins TRBV7-3 to TRBJ2-1; 8 bases are shared with TRBD2. CDR1 is SGHTA, CDR2 FQGTGA, per germline. V gave up 5 bases and J gave up 7 bases; unmatched junction bases: 7. This CDR3 is built from 14 residues. CDR3 nucleotide sequence: TGTGCCAGCAGCCCGGGACTAGGTAGGAATGAGCAGTTCTTC. Translating gives CASSPGLGRNEQFF.

V usage is TRBV10-3 and J usage is TRBJ1-3; D is uncertain. V was shortened by 0 bases and J by 0 bases, with 6 bases between the two germline ends. Germline-derived CDR1 and CDR2 are ENHRY and SYGVKD. This CDR3 spans 15 amino acids. The CDR3 reads CAISESAVSGNTIYF. The CDR3 nucleotides read TGTGCCATCAGTGAGTCAGCGGTCTCTGGAAACACCATATATTTT.

This clonotype was counted ten times or more. The J gene is TRBJ2-7, the V gene TRBV7-8; D ambiguous. The CDR3 runs to 14 residues. From germline, CDR1 is SGHVS and CDR2 FQNEAQ. Trimming stripped 0 bases from V and 3 bases from J, with 9 bases between. The CDR3 is CASSLAHSLYEQYF. The CDR3 DNA is TGTGCCAGCAGCTTAGCGCACAGCCTCTACGAGCAGTACTTC.

The table lists this clonotype with many counts. The gene calls are TRBV7-2 and TRBJ2-5, with D possibly TRBD2 on 6 matching bases. CDR1 and CDR2 from the germline V gene are SGHTA and FQGNSA. The CDR3 spans 16 residues. The germline V and J ends were trimmed by 5 bases and 4 bases, with 20 bases remaining between them. The CDR3 protein is CASSPGTQSGGETQYF. The CDR3 bases are TGTGCCAGCAGCCCCGGGACTCAATCTGGGGGAGAGACCCAGTACTTC.

This clonotype was detected ten times or more. The chain has TRBV7-8 and TRBJ2-5; D is possibly TRBD1 or TRBD2 (5 bases each). The CDR3 runs 14 residues. CDR1 SGHVS and CDR2 FQNEAQ come from the germline V gene. The V gene lost 5 bases and the J gene lost 0 bases, with 10 bases spanning the gap. CDR3 sequence (DNA): TGTGCCAGCAGCCTCGGGACGAACCAAGAGACCCAGTACTTC. Protein product: CASSLGTNQETQYF.

The V and J genes are TRBV7-3 and TRBJ1-5; D ambiguous. This CDR3 contains 14 residues. Trimming stripped 2 bases from V and 4 bases from J, with 9 bases between. CDR1 SGHTA and CDR2 FQGTGA come from the germline V gene. The CDR3 nucleotides are TGTGCCAGCAGCTTATCAGGCAGAAATCAGCCCCAGCATTTT. Translated, it gives CASSLSGRNQPQHF.

This clonotype is termed large. This rearrangement joins TRBV7-2 to TRBJ2-1, with 13 nucleotides matching TRBD2. The J segment lost 0 bases and the V segment lost 4 bases, leaving 12 bases of the junction unmatched. Germline CDR1 reads SGHTA; CDR2 reads FQGNSA. The CDR3 is 20 amino acids. The CDR3 sequence is CASSSSGTSGKQSSYNEQFF. The CDR3 coding sequence is TGTGCCAGCAGCTCCTCCGGGACTAGCGGGAAACAGAGCTCCTACAATGAGCAGTTCTTC.

This clonotype was counted at least ten times. CDR3 residues: CASSLSSQGLTGYTF. The CDR3 region has the DNA TGTGCCAGCAGCTTATCATCCCAGGGGTTAACTGGCTACACCTTC. The chain is built from TRBV7-8 and TRBJ1-2; tentatively, D is TRBD1 (6 bases). V lost 2 bases and J 7 bases, leaving 17 bases between the germline ends. The CDR3 length is 15 residues. Germline V gene data show CDR1 as SGHVS and CDR2 as FQNEAQ.

This chain joins TRBV12-5 and TRBJ1-5; D unclear. V lost 6 bases and J lost 4, with 4 bases in between. The CDR3 length is 11 residues. Germline loops: CDR1 LGHNT, CDR2 FRNRAP. The CDR3 bases are TGTGCTAGTGGGCCGAATCAGCCCCAGCATTTT. Its protein is CASGPNQPQHF.

J is TRBJ2-5 and V is TRBV4-1; D not certain. Germline loops: CDR1 MGHRA, CDR2 YSYEKL. Trimming removed 0 bases from V and 1 base from J, with 9 bases in between. The CDR3 runs 15 residues. This CDR3 is CASSQDRRLQETQYF. CDR3 bases: TGCGCCAGCAGCCAAGATCGTCGACTCCAAGAGACCCAGTACTTC.

This clonotype was counted between two and nine times. The chain is built from TRBV20-1 and TRBJ2-5; D not resolved. V was trimmed by 1 base and J by 0 bases, leaving 9 bases between them. The CDR3 has 14 amino acids. The germline V gene has CDR1 DFQATT and CDR2 SNEGSKA (reference sequence). This CDR3 reads CSARGWEDQETQYF. The CDR3 nucleotides are TGCAGTGCTAGAGGCTGGGAAGACCAAGAGACCCAGTACTTC.